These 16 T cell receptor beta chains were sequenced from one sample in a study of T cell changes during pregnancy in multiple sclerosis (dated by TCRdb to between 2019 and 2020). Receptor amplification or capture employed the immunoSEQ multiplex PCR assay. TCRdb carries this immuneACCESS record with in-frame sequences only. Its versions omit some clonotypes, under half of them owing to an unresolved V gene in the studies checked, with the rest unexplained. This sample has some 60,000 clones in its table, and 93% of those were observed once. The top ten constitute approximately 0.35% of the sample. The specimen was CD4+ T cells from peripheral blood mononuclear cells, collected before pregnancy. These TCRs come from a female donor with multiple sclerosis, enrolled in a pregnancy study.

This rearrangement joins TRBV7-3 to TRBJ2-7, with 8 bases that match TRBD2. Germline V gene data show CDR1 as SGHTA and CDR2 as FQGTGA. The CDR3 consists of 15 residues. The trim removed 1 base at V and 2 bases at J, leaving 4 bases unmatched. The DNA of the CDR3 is TGTGCCAGCAGCTTAATAGCGGGGACAACCTACGAGCAGTACTTC. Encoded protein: CASSLIAGTTYEQYF.

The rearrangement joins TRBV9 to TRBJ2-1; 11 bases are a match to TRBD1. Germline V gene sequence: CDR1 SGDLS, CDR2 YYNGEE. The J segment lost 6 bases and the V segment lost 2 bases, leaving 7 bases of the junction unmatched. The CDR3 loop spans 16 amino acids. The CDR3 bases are TGTGCCAGCAGCGTTACAATCGGGACAGGGGGCAATGAGCAGTTCTTC. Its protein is CASSVTIGTGGNEQFF.

The CDR3 nucleotides are TGTGCCCAAAGCGGGGGGTGGGACGCCGAGCAGTACTTC. It yields the protein CAQSGGWDAEQYF. This chain connects TRBV2 to TRBJ2-7; 9 bases map to TRBD2. V trimming: 11 bases; J trimming: 6 bases; junction bases outside the gene matches: 11. Germline V gives CDR1 SNHLY, CDR2 FYNNEI. The CDR3 is 13 amino acids.

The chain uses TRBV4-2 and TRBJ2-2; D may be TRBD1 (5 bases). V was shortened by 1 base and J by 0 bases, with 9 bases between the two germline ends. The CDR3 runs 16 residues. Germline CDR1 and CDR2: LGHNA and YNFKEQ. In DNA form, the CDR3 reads TGTGCCAGCAGCCAAGTCTGGGGCGCGAACACCGGGGAGCTGTTTTTT. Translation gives CASSQVWGANTGELFF.

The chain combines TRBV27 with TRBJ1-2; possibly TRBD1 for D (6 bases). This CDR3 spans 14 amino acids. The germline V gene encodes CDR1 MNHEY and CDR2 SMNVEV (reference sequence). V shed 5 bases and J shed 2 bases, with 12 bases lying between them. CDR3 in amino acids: CASSPRTANYGYTF. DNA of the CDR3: TGTGCCAGCAGTCCCAGGACAGCGAACTATGGCTACACCTTC.

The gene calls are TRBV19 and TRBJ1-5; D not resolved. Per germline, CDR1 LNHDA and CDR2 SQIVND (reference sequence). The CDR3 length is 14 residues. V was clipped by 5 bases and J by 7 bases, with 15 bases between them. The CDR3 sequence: CASSSTWADQPQHF. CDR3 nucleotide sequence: TGTGCCAGTAGTTCAACTTGGGCCGACCAGCCCCAGCATTTT.

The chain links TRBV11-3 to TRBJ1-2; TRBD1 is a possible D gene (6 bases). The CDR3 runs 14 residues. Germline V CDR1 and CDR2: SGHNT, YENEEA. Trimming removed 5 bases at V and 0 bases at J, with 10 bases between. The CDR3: CASSRTDSNYGYTF. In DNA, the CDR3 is TGTGCCAGCAGCCGGACAGACTCTAACTATGGCTACACCTTC.

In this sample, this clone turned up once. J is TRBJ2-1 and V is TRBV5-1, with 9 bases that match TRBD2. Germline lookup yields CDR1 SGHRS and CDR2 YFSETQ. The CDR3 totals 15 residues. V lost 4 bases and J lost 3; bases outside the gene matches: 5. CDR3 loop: CASSRRTSDYNEQFF. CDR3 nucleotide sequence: TGCGCCAGCAGCCGGAGGACTAGCGACTACAATGAGCAGTTCTTC.

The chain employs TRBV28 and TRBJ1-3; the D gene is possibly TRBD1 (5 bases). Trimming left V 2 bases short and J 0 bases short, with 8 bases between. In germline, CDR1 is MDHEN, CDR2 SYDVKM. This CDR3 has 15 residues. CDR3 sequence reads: CASSLVGASGNTIYF. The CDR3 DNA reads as TGTGCCAGCAGTTTAGTTGGGGCCTCTGGAAACACCATATATTTT.

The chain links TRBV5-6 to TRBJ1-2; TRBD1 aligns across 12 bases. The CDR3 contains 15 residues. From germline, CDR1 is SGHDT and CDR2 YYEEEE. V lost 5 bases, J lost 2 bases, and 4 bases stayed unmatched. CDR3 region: CASSRGTGGNYGYTF. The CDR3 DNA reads TGTGCCAGCAGTCGGGGGACAGGGGGCAACTATGGCTACACCTTC.

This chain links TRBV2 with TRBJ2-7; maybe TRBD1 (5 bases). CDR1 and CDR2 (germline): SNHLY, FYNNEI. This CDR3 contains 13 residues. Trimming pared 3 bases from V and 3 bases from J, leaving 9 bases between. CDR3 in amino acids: CASSDDRFYEQYF. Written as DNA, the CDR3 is TGTGCCAGCAGTGACGACAGATTCTACGAGCAGTACTTC.

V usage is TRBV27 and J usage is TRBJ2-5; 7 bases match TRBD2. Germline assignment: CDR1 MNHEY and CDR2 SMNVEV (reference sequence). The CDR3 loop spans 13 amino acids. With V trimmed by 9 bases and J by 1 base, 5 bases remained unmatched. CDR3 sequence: CASKAGFQETQYF. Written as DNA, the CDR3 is TGTGCCAGTAAAGCGGGGTTCCAAGAGACCCAGTACTTC.

CDR3 loop: CSVEAGVAYEQYF. The CDR3, as DNA: TGCAGCGTTGAAGCGGGAGTCGCCTACGAGCAGTACTTC. The V gene is TRBV29-1, the J gene TRBJ2-7; a possible D gene is TRBD2 (6 bases). The CDR3 is 13 residues long. Germline V CDR1 and CDR2: SQVTM, ANQGSEA. The V end lost 1 base, the J end lost 2 bases, and 9 bases lay between the germline ends.

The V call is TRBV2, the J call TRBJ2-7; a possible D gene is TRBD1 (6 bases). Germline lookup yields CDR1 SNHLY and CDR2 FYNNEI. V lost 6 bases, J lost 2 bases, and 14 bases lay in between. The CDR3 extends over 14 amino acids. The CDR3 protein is CASRIEQGPYEQYF. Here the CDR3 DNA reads TGTGCCAGCAGGATAGAACAGGGACCCTACGAGCAGTACTTC.

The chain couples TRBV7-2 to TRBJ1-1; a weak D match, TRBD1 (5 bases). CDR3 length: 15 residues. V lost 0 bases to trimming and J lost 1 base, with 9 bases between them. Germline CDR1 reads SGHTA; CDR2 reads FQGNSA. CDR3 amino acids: CASSLAAGRNTEAFF. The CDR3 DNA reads TGTGCCAGCAGCTTAGCCGCAGGGCGGAACACTGAAGCTTTCTTT.

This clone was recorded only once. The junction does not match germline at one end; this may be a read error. The CDR3 is CASSLSGTSSYNEQFF. The CDR3 DNA follows: TGTGCTAGCAGCCTGTCCGGGACAAGCTCCTACAATGAGCAGTTCTTC. The chain couples TRBV7-7 to TRBJ2-1, with a tentative D call TRBD1 (6 bases). Germline-derived CDR1 and CDR2 are SSHAT and FNYEAQ (reference sequence). The CDR3 is 16 amino acids.